A selection of T cell receptor beta chains follows, all from one sample in a study of T-cell reconstitution after alpha-beta-depleted transplantation in children. TCRdb reanalysed the PCR reads using MiXCR and keeps one entry per CDR3 protein. The data show roughly 250,000 distinct CDR3 sequences, with less than 9% seen just once and under 8% held by the top ten. This specimen was PBMCs, mostly from graft donor cells, taken 180 days after TCRalphabeta/CD19-depleted stem cell transplant. The receptors were gathered from a male patient younger than 18 who had a stem cell transplant for acute lymphoblastic leukemia, so the T cells may come from the graft donor. The CDR3 runs from the conserved cysteine through the conserved F or W. D genes are given only for firm matches. Clone sizes are given selectively: once, few, many, or a class where the clone is expanded.

J gene: TRBJ2-3; D gene: .; V gene: TRBV9; CDR3 length: 14; clone size: many; CDR3 protein: CASSVERFTDTQYF; CDR3 DNA: TGTGCCAGCAGCGTAGAAAGATTCACAGATACGCAGTATTTT
J gene: TRBJ2-7; D gene: TRBD2; V gene: TRBV7-3; CDR3 length: 14; clone size: many; CDR3 protein: CASSLMGGAYEQYF; CDR3 DNA: TGTGCCAGCAGCTTAATGGGGGGGGCCTACGAGCAGTACTTC
J gene: TRBJ1-5; D gene: .; V gene: TRBV11-2; CDR3 length: 12; clone size: many; CDR3 protein: CASSILGQPQHF; CDR3 DNA: TGTGCCAGCAGCATTCTAGGACAGCCCCAGCATTTT
J gene: TRBJ2-3; D gene: .; V gene: TRBV7-3; CDR3 length: 15; clone size: many; CDR3 protein: CASSLGGGYTDTQYF; CDR3 DNA: TGTGCCAGCAGCTTAGGCGGGGGCTACACAGATACGCAGTATTTT
J gene: TRBJ1-1; D gene: TRBD1; V gene: TRBV4-1; CDR3 length: 19; clone size: few; CDR3 protein: CASSQAALGRTGLNTEAFF; CDR3 DNA: TGCGCCAGCAGCCAAGCGGCCTTGGGGCGGACAGGCTTGAACACTGAAGCTTTCTTT
J gene: TRBJ2-1; D gene: .; V gene: TRBV7-9; CDR3 length: 16; clone size: many; CDR3 protein: CASSSGKGPFYNEQFF; CDR3 DNA: TGTGCCAGCAGCTCAGGGAAGGGACCTTTCTACAATGAGCAGTTCTTC
J gene: TRBJ1-1; D gene: .; V gene: TRBV24-1; CDR3 length: 14; clone size: many; CDR3 protein: CATSDGGLGTEAFF; CDR3 DNA: TGTGCCACCAGTGATGGGGGGCTGGGGACTGAAGCTTTCTTT
J gene: TRBJ1-4; D gene: .; V gene: TRBV28; CDR3 length: 14; clone size: many; CDR3 protein: CASSFGGSNEKLFF; CDR3 DNA: TGTGCCAGCAGTTTCGGAGGCTCTAATGAAAAACTGTTTTTT
J gene: TRBJ2-2; D gene: .; V gene: TRBV12-5; CDR3 length: 13; clone size: many; CDR3 protein: CASGPVHTGELFF; CDR3 DNA: TGTGCTAGTGGCCCCGTCCACACCGGGGAGCTGTTTTTT
J gene: TRBJ1-5; D gene: .; V gene: TRBV27; CDR3 length: 14; clone size: many; CDR3 protein: CASSDRYSNQPQHF; CDR3 DNA: TGTGCCAGCAGTGACAGGTATAGCAATCAGCCCCAGCATTTT
J gene: TRBJ2-4; D gene: TRBD2; V gene: TRBV18; CDR3 length: 18; clone size: many; CDR3 protein: CASSPGLAGEGAKNIQYF; CDR3 DNA: TGTGCCAGCTCACCAGGACTAGCGGGGGAAGGAGCCAAAAACATTCAGTACTTC
J gene: TRBJ2-1; D gene: TRBD2; V gene: TRBV6-1; CDR3 length: 14; clone size: .; CDR3 protein: CAGVRGGLYNEQFF; CDR3 DNA: TGTGCCGGGGTACGCGGGGGGCTTTACAATGAGCAGTTCTTC
J gene: TRBJ2-1; D gene: TRBD2; V gene: TRBV6-1; CDR3 length: 15; clone size: many; CDR3 protein: CASSASGRRHNEQFF; CDR3 DNA: TGTGCCAGCAGTGCGAGCGGGAGAAGACACAATGAGCAGTTCTTC
J gene: TRBJ2-1; D gene: TRBD2; V gene: TRBV7-2; CDR3 length: 15; clone size: many; CDR3 protein: CASSLWTSGVGEQFF; CDR3 DNA: TGTGCCAGCAGCTTATGGACTAGCGGGGTGGGTGAGCAGTTCTTC
J gene: TRBJ2-3; D gene: .; V gene: TRBV7-9; CDR3 length: 14; clone size: many; CDR3 protein: CASSLGRGEDTQYF; CDR3 DNA: TGTGCCAGCAGCTTAGGCAGGGGGGAAGATACGCAGTATTTT
J gene: TRBJ1-1; D gene: .; V gene: TRBV29-1; CDR3 length: 14; clone size: many; CDR3 protein: CSVDSFAVNTEAFF; CDR3 DNA: TGCAGCGTTGATAGCTTCGCTGTGAACACTGAAGCTTTCTTT
J gene: TRBJ1-5; D gene: .; V gene: TRBV2; CDR3 length: 14; clone size: many; CDR3 protein: CASRPGQNYQPQHF; CDR3 DNA: TGTGCCAGCAGGCCAGGACAGAATTATCAGCCCCAGCATTTT
J gene: TRBJ1-1; D gene: TRBD1; V gene: TRBV29-1; CDR3 length: 11; clone size: many; CDR3 protein: CSVRQGREAFF; CDR3 DNA: TGCAGCGTTCGACAGGGGCGTGAAGCTTTCTTT
J gene: TRBJ2-1; D gene: .; V gene: TRBV3-1; CDR3 length: 16; clone size: many; CDR3 protein: CASSQDTRTFYNEQFF; CDR3 DNA: TGTGCCAGCAGCCAAGATACGAGGACTTTCTACAATGAGCAGTTCTTC
J gene: TRBJ2-2; D gene: .; V gene: TRBV10-2; CDR3 length: 12; clone size: many; CDR3 protein: CASSAGPGELFF; CDR3 DNA: TGCGCCAGCAGTGCAGGGCCCGGGGAGCTGTTTTTT
J gene: TRBJ2-3; D gene: .; V gene: TRBV5-1; CDR3 length: 17; clone size: many; CDR3 protein: CASSLGVLSALTDTQYF; CDR3 DNA: TGCGCCAGCAGCTTGGGAGTCTTATCGGCCCTCACAGATACGCAGTATTTT
J gene: TRBJ1-4; D gene: .; V gene: TRBV28; CDR3 length: 14; clone size: many; CDR3 protein: CASSPRGGPEKLFF; CDR3 DNA: TGTGCCAGCAGTCCCCGGGGGGGCCCCGAAAAACTGTTTTTT
J gene: TRBJ1-5; D gene: .; V gene: TRBV6-2/TRBV6-3; CDR3 length: 17; clone size: many; CDR3 protein: CASNSGALTRSNQPQHF; CDR3 DNA: TGTGCCAGCAATTCCGGGGCTTTGACAAGGAGCAATCAGCCCCAGCATTTT
J gene: TRBJ2-1; D gene: TRBD2; V gene: TRBV20-1; CDR3 length: 15; clone size: many; CDR3 protein: CSAPRGGGTYNEQFF; CDR3 DNA: TGCAGTGCGCCTCGGGGGGGCGGGACCTACAATGAGCAGTTCTTC
J gene: TRBJ2-5; D gene: TRBD1; V gene: TRBV12-3/TRBV12-4; CDR3 length: 17; clone size: many; CDR3 protein: CASSFGVTGGRQETQYF; CDR3 DNA: TGTGCCAGCAGTTTCGGTGTTACAGGGGGCCGCCAAGAGACCCAGTACTTC
J gene: TRBJ2-7; D gene: .; V gene: TRBV6-2/TRBV6-3; CDR3 length: 18; clone size: .; CDR3 protein: CASSYSSPGSSNSYEQYF; CDR3 DNA: TGTGCCAGCAGTTACTCGAGCCCGGGGTCATCAAACTCCTACGAGCAGTACTTC
J gene: TRBJ2-5; D gene: .; V gene: TRBV2; CDR3 length: 17; clone size: many; CDR3 protein: CASTGAWAGGNQETQYF; CDR3 DNA: TGTGCCAGCACCGGGGCATGGGCAGGGGGGAACCAAGAGACCCAGTACTTC
J gene: TRBJ2-3; D gene: TRBD2; V gene: TRBV5-1; CDR3 length: 16; clone size: many; CDR3 protein: CASSTGTTPLTDTQYF; CDR3 DNA: TGCGCCAGCAGCACTGGGACTACTCCTCTCACAGATACGCAGTATTTT